Below are 29 T cell receptor beta chains sequenced from a single sample in a study of blood T cell repertoires in COVID-19. Data came from immunoSEQ multiplex PCR; TCRdb stores just in-frame clones and leaves some out. The sample lists 230,000 or so clones; roughly 84% were seen once. The sequenced sample consisted of PBMCs or T cells enriched from blood (not recorded which). The source of these receptors is a woman between 45 and 60 years old who had been exposed to COVID-19.

This clone has more than one count but fewer than ten. The DNA of the CDR3 is TGTGCCAGCAGATCCGGGACAGGGAGTTACGAGCAGTACTTC. Its translation is CASRSGTGSYEQYF. The chain has TRBV6-5 and TRBJ2-7; TRBD1 matches at 9 bases. The CDR3 has 14 residues. The V and J ends lost 6 bases and 4 bases, in that order; junction bases with no gene match: 7. Looked up from germline, CDR1 is MNHEY and CDR2 is SVGAGI.

This rearrangement joins TRBV7-9 to TRBJ2-7, with 13 nucleotides matching TRBD2. The CDR3 totals 14 residues. From germline, CDR1 is SEHNR and CDR2 FQNEAQ (reference sequence). J was trimmed by 11 bases and V by 4 bases; bases with no gene match: 8. The CDR3 DNA reads TGTGCCAGCAGCTCCCCCGGGACTAGCGGGGAAGAGTACTTC. Its translation is CASSSPGTSGEEYF. The full variable domain, with the rest looked up from reference TRBV7-9 and TRBJ2-7, is DTGVSQNPRHKITKRGQNVTFRCDPISEHNRLYWYRQTLGQGPEFLTYFQNEAQLEKSRLLSDRFSAERPKGSFSTLEIQRTEQGDSAMYLCASSSPGTSGEEYFGPGTRLTVT.

The chain joins TRBV7-8 to TRBJ2-1; 13 nucleotides line up with TRBD2. Germline V lookup: CDR1 SGHVS, CDR2 FQNEAQ. The ends lost 1 base at V and 4 bases at J; junction bases unmatched: 4. The CDR3 runs 17 residues. CDR3 in amino acids: CASSLGLAGGLYNEQFF. The CDR3 DNA is TGTGCCAGCAGCTTAGGACTAGCGGGGGGTTTATACAATGAGCAGTTCTTC.

V is TRBV3-1 (or the pseudogene TRBV3-2) and J is TRBJ2-3; weak D call: TRBD2 (7 bases). V lost 6 bases and J lost 3, with 22 bases in between. CDR1 is LGHDT, CDR2 YNNKEL, per germline (reference sequence). CDR3 length: 17 residues. The CDR3 nucleotides are TGTGCCAGCAGTACCTCGGGGAGGGGGGGCCGAACAGATACGCAGTATTTT. Its translation is CASSTSGRGGRTDTQYF.

V and J are TRBV5-1 and TRBJ1-1; TRBD1 agrees at 9 bases. The CDR3 is 14 amino acids. Germline V lookup: CDR1 SGHRS, CDR2 YFSETQ. V shed 3 bases and J 12 bases; nucleotides not matched to a gene: 12. For the CDR3, the DNA is TGCGCCAGCAGCTGGAAGGAGCCGGGACAGGGTACTTTCTTT. It translates to CASSWKEPGQGTFF.

The chain couples TRBV29-1 to TRBJ1-2; D gene ambiguous. The CDR3 loop spans 15 amino acids. From germline, CDR1 is SQVTM and CDR2 ANQGSEA. The V end lost 4 bases, the J end lost 1 base, and 16 bases lay between the germline ends. CDR3 DNA sequence: TGCAGCGTTGGGTCGTTGAGAACCGATAACTATGGCTACACCTTC. Protein: CSVGSLRTDNYGYTF.

This chain uses TRBV9 with TRBJ1-2, with a tentative D call TRBD1 (5 bases). Germline CDR1 is SGDLS and CDR2 is YYNGEE. V lost 5 bases and J 4 bases, leaving 15 bases between the germline ends. This CDR3 has 14 residues. DNA for the CDR3: TGTGCCAGCAGTCCCAAGGGAGGGACCTATGGCTACACCTTC. Residues: CASSPKGGTYGYTF. Filled out from reference TRBV9 and TRBJ1-2, the complete variable domain reads DSGVTQTPKHLITATGQRVTLRCSPRSGDLSVYWYQQSLDQGLQFLIQYYNGEERAKGNILERFSAQQFPDLHSELNLSSLELGDSALYFCASSPKGGTYGYTFGSGTRLTVV.

This chain connects TRBV6-2 or TRBV6-3 to TRBJ1-2; 12 bases are shared with TRBD1. J was trimmed by 7 bases and V by 5 bases; bases with no gene match: 8. From germline, CDR1 is MNHEY and CDR2 SVGEGT. The CDR3 length is 15 residues. The CDR3 coding sequence is TGTGCCAGCAGTACCCGGGGGACAGGGGGCCGTGGCTACACCTTC. Translation: CASSTRGTGGRGYTF.

This chain joins TRBV30 and TRBJ2-1; TRBD2 agrees at 7 bases. V was clipped by 4 bases and J by 1 base; unmatched bases: 4. CDR1 GTSNPN and CDR2 SVGIG come from the germline V gene (reference sequence). This CDR3 is built from 14 residues. The CDR3 region is CAWKMGGSYNEQFF. In DNA, the CDR3 is TGTGCCTGGAAGATGGGGGGGTCCTACAATGAGCAGTTCTTC.

J is TRBJ2-7 and V is TRBV7-9; 9 bases match TRBD2. Trimming removed 4 bases from V and 4 bases from J; junction bases left unmatched: 11. The CDR3 loop spans 16 amino acids. From germline, CDR1 is SEHNR and CDR2 FQNEAQ (reference sequence). The CDR3: CASSSTQRGVVYEQYF. In DNA, the CDR3 is TGTGCCAGCAGCTCCACACAGCGGGGGGTCGTTTACGAGCAGTACTTC.

The chain joins TRBV28 to TRBJ1-1, with 9 bases identical to TRBD1. V dropped 5 bases and J dropped 3; count of bases not matched to a gene: 7. The CDR3 loop spans 15 amino acids. Per the germline V gene, CDR1 is MDHEN and CDR2 is SYDVKM. For the CDR3, the DNA is TGTGCCAGCAGTACCTCGGACAGGGGCGACACTGAAGCTTTCTTT. Translation: CASSTSDRGDTEAFF.

The chain recombines TRBV9 with TRBJ1-1, with 7 nucleotides matching TRBD1. The CDR3 runs 17 residues. From germline, CDR1 is SGDLS and CDR2 YYNGEE. The trim removed 3 bases at V and 2 bases at J, leaving 13 bases unmatched. The CDR3 spells CASSAYDRVGANTEAFF. The CDR3 nucleotides read TGTGCCAGCAGCGCTTACGACAGGGTGGGTGCAAACACTGAAGCTTTCTTT. Combining the CDR3 with reference TRBV9 and TRBJ1-1 gives the whole variable domain DSGVTQTPKHLITATGQRVTLRCSPRSGDLSVYWYQQSLDQGLQFLIQYYNGEERAKGNILERFSAQQFPDLHSELNLSSLELGDSALYFCASSAYDRVGANTEAFFGQGTRLTVV.

In its sample, this clone was seen a few times. This chain uses TRBV7-9 with TRBJ1-1; the D gene is possibly TRBD1 (5 bases). The CDR3 extends over 15 amino acids. V was pared by 0 bases and J by 1 base, with 9 bases between. Germline CDR1 reads SEHNR; CDR2 reads FQNEAQ (reference sequence). CDR3 nucleotide sequence: TGTGCCAGCAGCTTAGCGCCAGGGCCGAACACTGAAGCTTTCTTT. Translating gives CASSLAPGPNTEAFF.

This chain links TRBV27 with TRBJ1-1; the D is unclear. CDR1 and CDR2 (germline): MNHEY, SMNVEV (reference sequence). V was shortened by 6 bases and J by 0 bases, with 11 bases between the two germline ends. This CDR3 spans 14 amino acids. Written as DNA, the CDR3 is TGTGCCAGCAGCGAATACCCTATGAACACTGAAGCTTTCTTT. It encodes CASSEYPMNTEAFF.

V is TRBV19 and J is TRBJ1-1, with D possibly TRBD1 on 5 matching bases. CDR1 LNHDA and CDR2 SQIVND come from the germline V gene (reference sequence). V was clipped by 7 bases and J by 3 bases, with 9 bases between them. CDR3 size: 12 residues. The CDR3 DNA is TGTGCCAGTACAGACAGCTACACTGAAGCTTTCTTT. Amino acid sequence: CASTDSYTEAFF.

The chain employs TRBV12-3 or TRBV12-4 and TRBJ1-2; a possible D gene is TRBD1 (6 bases). The CDR3 has 13 amino acids. V lost 3 bases, J lost 2 bases, and 7 bases lay in between. This CDR3 is CASSFQGNYGYTF. The DNA of the CDR3 is TGTGCCAGCAGTTTTCAGGGGAACTATGGCTACACCTTC.

This clone was picked up one time. The chain links TRBV27 to TRBJ1-5; a possible D gene is TRBD1 (6 bases). This CDR3 contains 14 residues. Looked up from germline, CDR1 is MNHEY and CDR2 is SMNVEV (reference sequence). V lost 5 bases and J 5 bases, leaving 13 bases between the germline ends. For the CDR3, the DNA is TGTGCCAGCAGTGTTAACAGGGTAGATCAGCCCCAGCATTTT. Translated, it gives CASSVNRVDQPQHF.

The rearrangement links TRBV10-3 to TRBJ2-1; 14 nucleotides line up with TRBD2. The CDR3 is made up of 16 amino acids. Per the germline V gene, CDR1 is ENHRY and CDR2 is SYGVKD. The V segment lost 7 bases and the J segment 8 bases; nucleotides outside the gene matches: 10. The DNA for the CDR3 is TGTGCCATCAACTCGAGGACTAGCGGGGGGAGAGATGAGCAGTTCTTC. It specifies CAINSRTSGGRDEQFF.

This chain uses TRBV9 with TRBJ2-7; TRBD2 matches 13 bases. Germline CDR1 SGDLS, CDR2 YYNGEE. The ends lost 0 bases at V and 3 bases at J; junction bases unmatched: 6. The CDR3 has 17 amino acids. The CDR3: CASSVAVGTSGDYEQYF. DNA of the CDR3: TGTGCCAGCAGCGTAGCTGTAGGGACTAGCGGGGACTACGAGCAGTACTTC.

The chain combines TRBV27 with TRBJ2-5; the D gene is possibly TRBD1 (5 bases). The V and J ends lost 2 bases and 4 bases respectively, with 17 bases between them. CDR1 is MNHEY, CDR2 SMNVEV, per germline (reference sequence). The CDR3 contains 16 residues. The CDR3 sequence is CASSLRTGQRGETQYF. The CDR3 nucleotides are TGTGCCAGCAGTTTACGCACAGGTCAACGAGGAGAGACCCAGTACTTC.

The CDR3 DNA is TGTGCCACCAGTGAGTACGAATACCGGGATGATGAGCAGTTCTTC. It is translated as CATSEYEYRDDEQFF. The chain recombines TRBV24-1 with TRBJ2-1; D is perhaps TRBD2 (5 bases). CDR3 length: 15 amino acids. Germline V lookup: CDR1 KGHDR, CDR2 SFDVKD. With 4 bases removed from V and 8 bases from J, the gap between germline ends came to 17 bases.

This clone was counted a single time. The chain carries TRBV5-1 and TRBJ1-1, with 7 bases identical to TRBD1. J lost 8 bases, V lost 4 bases, and 8 bases had no gene match. Germline lookup yields CDR1 SGHRS and CDR2 YFSETQ. CDR3 length equals 13 residues. Here the CDR3 DNA reads TGCGCCAGCAGCCCCGGACAGGTTAAAGAAGCTTTCTTT. This gives the protein CASSPGQVKEAFF. The complete variable domain, with remaining parts taken from reference TRBV5-1 and TRBJ1-1, reads KAGVTQTPRYLIKTRGQQVTLSCSPISGHRSVSWYQQTPGQGLQFLFEYFSETQRNKGNFPGRFSGRQFSNSRSEMNVSTLELGDSALYLCASSPGQVKEAFFGQGTRLTVV.

This sequence joins TRBV28 and TRBJ2-2, with D possibly TRBD1 on 6 matching bases. The CDR3 sequence is 16 residues long. The germline V and J ends were trimmed by 3 bases and 1 base, with 12 bases remaining between them. Germline V gives CDR1 MDHEN, CDR2 SYDVKM. CDR3 residues: CASSFLGTLNTGELFF. The DNA of the CDR3 is TGTGCCAGCAGTTTCTTAGGGACACTGAACACCGGGGAGCTGTTTTTT.

This chain joins TRBV28 and TRBJ1-2; D might be TRBD1 (6 bases). Trimming took 5 bases from V and 3 from J, leaving 10 bases between them. The CDR3 length is 13 residues. Germline V lookup: CDR1 MDHEN, CDR2 SYDVKM. CDR3 nucleotide sequence: TGTGCCAGCAGTACAGGGTGGGACTATGGCTACACCTTC. Translating it yields CASSTGWDYGYTF.

This chain connects TRBV19 to TRBJ1-5; tentatively, D is TRBD1 (6 bases). Trimming shortened V by 7 bases and J by 0 bases, and 16 bases separated the two germline ends. CDR3 size: 16 residues. Germline V gene lookup returns CDR1 LNHDA and CDR2 SQIVND (reference sequence). Written as DNA, the CDR3 is TGTGCCAGTACCCCACGGACAGTCTATAGCAATCAGCCCCAGCATTTT. It encodes CASTPRTVYSNQPQHF. The whole variable domain, remainder taken from reference TRBV19 and TRBJ1-5, is DGGITQSPKYLFRKEGQNVTLSCEQNLNHDAMYWYRQDPGQGLRLIYYSQIVNDFQKGDIAEGYSVSREKKESFPLTVTSAQKNPTAFYLCASTPRTVYSNQPQHFGDGTRLSIL.

The rearrangement uses TRBV19 and TRBJ1-2; the D is unclear. V lost 5 bases and J 3 bases, leaving 25 bases between the germline ends. Germline CDR1 reads LNHDA; CDR2 reads SQIVND (reference sequence). CDR3 length equals 18 residues. The CDR3 DNA sequence: TGTGCCAGTAGTTCCCGAGGGCAGTTGCGAAAAATCGACTATGGCTACACCTTC. As protein: CASSSRGQLRKIDYGYTF.

This rearrangement joins TRBV13 to TRBJ2-3; possible D gene TRBD1, 6 bases. CDR3 size: 14 residues. V lost 5 bases and J 5 bases, leaving 14 bases between the germline ends. CDR1 is PRHDT, CDR2 FYEKMQ, per germline (reference sequence). The CDR3 loop is CASSATGLRDTQYF. In nucleotides, the CDR3 is TGTGCCAGCAGCGCTACAGGGTTGCGAGATACGCAGTATTTT.

CDR3 protein: CASSIRLSNTEAFF. In nucleotides, the CDR3 is TGTGCCAGCAGTATCAGATTATCGAACACTGAAGCTTTCTTT. J is TRBJ1-1 and V is TRBV2, with no clear D. The CDR3 length is 14 residues. Per the germline V gene, CDR1 is SNHLY and CDR2 is FYNNEI. The V gene lost 5 bases and the J gene lost 1 base, with 11 bases spanning the gap.

This chain joins TRBV5-6 and TRBJ2-2; perhaps TRBD1 as D (6 bases). V gave up 4 bases and J gave up 4 bases, with 17 bases separating them. This CDR3 is 16 amino acids long. Per the germline V gene, CDR1 is SGHDT and CDR2 is YYEEEE. This chain's CDR3 is CASSLRAGAGTGELFF. As DNA, the CDR3 is TGTGCCAGCAGCCTTCGGGCAGGGGCGGGCACCGGGGAGCTGTTTTTT.